The present T cell receptor (beta chain) was sequenced within a study of T cells in localized non-small cell lung cancer. Points from the study as a whole: A median of around 60 clones ranked among the top 100 in tumor appeared in adjacent lung.

The CDR3 spans 13 residues. Germline V gene lookup returns CDR1 SQVTM and CDR2 ANQGSEA. V lost 8 bases, J lost 5 bases, and 7 bases stayed unmatched. Turning to this clone: As yet, its antigen is unknown.

Using immunoSEQ multiplex PCR, the repertoire was profiled, and TCRdb retains in-frame clones only, with some absent. The sample has about 54,000 clones, around four fifths seen once. The chain links TRBV29-1 to TRBJ2-2; 8 nucleotides align to TRBD1. The source is a female donor at least 60 years old with stage II squamous cell lung carcinoma. This material consisted of peripheral blood, taken before any cancer treatment. CDR3 DNA sequence: TGCAGCATCAGGGGGCTGGGAACCGGGGAGCTGTTTTTT. This translates into CSIRGLGTGELFF.